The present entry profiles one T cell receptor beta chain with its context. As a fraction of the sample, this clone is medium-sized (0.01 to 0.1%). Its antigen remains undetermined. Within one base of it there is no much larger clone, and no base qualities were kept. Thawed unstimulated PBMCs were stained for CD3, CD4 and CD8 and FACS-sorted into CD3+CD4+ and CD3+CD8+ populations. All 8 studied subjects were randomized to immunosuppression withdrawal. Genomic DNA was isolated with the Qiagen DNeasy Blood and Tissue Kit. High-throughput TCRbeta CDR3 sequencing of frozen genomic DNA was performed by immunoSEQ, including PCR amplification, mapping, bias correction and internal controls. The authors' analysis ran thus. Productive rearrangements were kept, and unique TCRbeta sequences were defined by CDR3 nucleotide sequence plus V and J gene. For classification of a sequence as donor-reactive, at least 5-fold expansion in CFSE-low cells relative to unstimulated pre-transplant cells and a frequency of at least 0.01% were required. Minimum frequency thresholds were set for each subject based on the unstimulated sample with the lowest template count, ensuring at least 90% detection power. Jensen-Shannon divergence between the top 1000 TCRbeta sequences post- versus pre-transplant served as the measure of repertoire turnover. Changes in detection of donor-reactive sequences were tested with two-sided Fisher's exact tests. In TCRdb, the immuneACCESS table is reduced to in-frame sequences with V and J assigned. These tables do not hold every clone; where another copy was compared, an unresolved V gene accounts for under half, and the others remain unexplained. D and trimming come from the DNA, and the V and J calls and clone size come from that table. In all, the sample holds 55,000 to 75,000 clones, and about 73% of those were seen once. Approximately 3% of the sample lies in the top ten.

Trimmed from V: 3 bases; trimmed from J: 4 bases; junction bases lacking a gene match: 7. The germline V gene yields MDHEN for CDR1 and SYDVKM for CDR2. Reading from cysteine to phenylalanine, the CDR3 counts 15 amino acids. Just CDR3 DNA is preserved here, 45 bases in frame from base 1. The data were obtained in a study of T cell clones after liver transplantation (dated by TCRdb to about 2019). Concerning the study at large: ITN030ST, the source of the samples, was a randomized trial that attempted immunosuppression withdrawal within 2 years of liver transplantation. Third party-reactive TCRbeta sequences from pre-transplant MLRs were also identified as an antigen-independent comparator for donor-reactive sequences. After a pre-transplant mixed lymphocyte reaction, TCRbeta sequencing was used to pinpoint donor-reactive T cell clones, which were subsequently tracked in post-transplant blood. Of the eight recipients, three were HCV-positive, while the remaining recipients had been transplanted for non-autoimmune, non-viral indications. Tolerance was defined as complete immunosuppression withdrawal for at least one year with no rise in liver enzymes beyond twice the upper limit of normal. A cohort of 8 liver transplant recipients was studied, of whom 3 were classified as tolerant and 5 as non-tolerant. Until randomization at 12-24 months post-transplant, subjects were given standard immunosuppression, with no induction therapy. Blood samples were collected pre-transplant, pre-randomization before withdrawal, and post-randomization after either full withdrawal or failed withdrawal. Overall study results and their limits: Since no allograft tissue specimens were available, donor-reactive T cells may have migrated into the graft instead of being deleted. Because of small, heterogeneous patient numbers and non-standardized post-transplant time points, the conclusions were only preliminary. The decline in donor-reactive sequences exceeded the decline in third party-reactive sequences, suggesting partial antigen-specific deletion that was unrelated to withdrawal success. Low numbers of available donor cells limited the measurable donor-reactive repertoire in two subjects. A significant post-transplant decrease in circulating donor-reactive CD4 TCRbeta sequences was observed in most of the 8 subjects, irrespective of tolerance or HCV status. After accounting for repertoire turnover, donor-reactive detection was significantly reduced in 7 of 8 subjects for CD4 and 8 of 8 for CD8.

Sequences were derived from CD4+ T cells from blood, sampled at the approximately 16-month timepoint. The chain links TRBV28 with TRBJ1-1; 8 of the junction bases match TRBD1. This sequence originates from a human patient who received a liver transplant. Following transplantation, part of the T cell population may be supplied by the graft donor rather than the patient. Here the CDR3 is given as CASSFLSGGGTEAFF. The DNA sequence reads TGTGCCAGCAGTTTCTTATCAGGGGGCGGCACTGAAGCTTTCTTT.